These 16 T cell receptor beta chains were all obtained from the same sample, sequenced in a study of blood T cell repertoires in COVID-19. The repertoire was sequenced with immunoSEQ multiplex PCR; TCRdb's copy has only in-frame clones and lacks some. The data contain 270,000 or so clones, around 93% of them singletons. Specimen: PBMCs or T cells enriched from blood (not recorded which). These receptor sequences come from a man aged 35 to 55 who had been exposed to COVID-19.

This chain links TRBV11-2 with TRBJ2-7; D is perhaps TRBD2 (7 bases). The V and J ends lost 4 bases and 5 bases respectively, with 18 bases between them. The germline gives CDR1 SGHAT, CDR2 FQNNGV. This CDR3 is 15 amino acids long. The CDR3 sequence: CASSSGASGMNEQYF. The DNA for the CDR3 is TGTGCCAGCAGCTCAGGGGCTAGCGGCATGAACGAGCAGTACTTC.

The chain has TRBV19 and TRBJ1-6; 9 bases fit TRBD1. V lost 5 bases and J lost 8; bases outside the gene matches: 4. The CDR3 is made up of 14 amino acids. CDR1 and CDR2 (germline): LNHDA, SQIVND (reference sequence). CDR3 protein: CASSPRQGDSPLHF. For the CDR3, the DNA is TGTGCCAGTAGTCCCCGACAGGGGGATTCACCCCTCCACTTT.

The V call is TRBV5-1, the J call TRBJ2-5, with 7 bases matching TRBD1. The CDR3 covers 13 residues. In germline, CDR1 is SGHRS, CDR2 YFSETQ. With 3 bases clipped from V and 3 bases from J, the junction kept 2 bases outside the gene matches. CDR3 amino acids: CASSSGTEETQYF. The CDR3 DNA is TGCGCCAGCAGCTCTGGGACAGAAGAGACCCAGTACTTC.

The V call is TRBV7-9, the J call TRBJ2-3, with D perhaps matching TRBD1 (6 bases). V was cut by 3 bases and J by 2 bases, with 12 bases left in between. The CDR3 has 15 amino acids. Germline V gene lookup returns CDR1 SEHNR and CDR2 FQNEAQ (reference sequence). The CDR3 region has the DNA TGTGCCAGCAGCTTGGACAGCCCGTCCACAGATACGCAGTATTTT. Amino acids: CASSLDSPSTDTQYF.

The V gene is TRBV5-6, the J gene TRBJ2-2; D is ambiguous. Trimming stripped 2 bases from V and 6 bases from J, with 11 bases between. Germline V gene sequence: CDR1 SGHDT, CDR2 YYEEEE. This CDR3 comprises 14 residues. The CDR3 DNA reads as TGTGCCAGCAGCTTCTCCCCAGGCCCCGGGGAGCTGTTTTTT. Encoded protein: CASSFSPGPGELFF.

The gene calls are TRBV2 and TRBJ1-5; D perhaps matches TRBD1 (5 bases). This CDR3 contains 14 residues. Germline V gene data show CDR1 as SNHLY and CDR2 as FYNNEI. Deletions cut 8 bases from V and 0 bases from J, with 11 bases between. Written as DNA, the CDR3 is TGTGCCAGCCAAGACAGTTATAGCAATCAGCCCCAGCATTTT. Encoded protein: CASQDSYSNQPQHF.

The chain links TRBV24-1 to TRBJ1-5, with TRBD1 matching over 7 bases. This CDR3 comprises 14 residues. V lost 6 bases, J lost 6 bases, and 7 bases stayed unmatched. Germline CDR1 reads KGHDR; CDR2 reads SFDVKD. This CDR3 is CATSTRDSAQPQHF. In DNA form, the CDR3 reads TGTGCCACCAGTACCCGGGACAGCGCTCAGCCCCAGCATTTT.

V usage is TRBV6-5 and J usage is TRBJ2-5, with D maybe TRBD1 (6 bases). The CDR3 runs to 15 residues. CDR1 MNHEY and CDR2 SVGAGI come from the germline V gene. Between the trimmed V and J ends, which lost 0 bases and 1 base, there was a span of 9 bases. In DNA form, the CDR3 reads TGTGCCAGCAGTTACTCGGGGGCGTTCCAAGAGACCCAGTACTTC. It translates to CASSYSGAFQETQYF.

This chain uses TRBV7-6 with TRBJ1-1; perhaps TRBD1 as D (5 bases). Trimming cost V 7 bases and J 4 bases, with 19 bases left between them. Germline CDR1 SGHVS, CDR2 FNYEAQ. The CDR3 covers 15 residues. CDR3 loop: CASTRGGVEGTEAFF. CDR3 coding DNA: TGTGCCAGCACCCGGGGGGGGGTCGAGGGCACTGAAGCTTTCTTT.

The V call is TRBV4-3, the J call TRBJ2-5; 8 bases fit TRBD2. This CDR3 region has 14 residues. The germline CDR1 and CDR2 sequences are LGHNA and YSLEER. Trimming cost V 4 bases and J 5 bases; bases outside gene matches: 6. The CDR3 here is CASSPGTRSETQYF. The CDR3 DNA reads as TGCGCCAGCAGCCCGGGGACTAGATCCGAGACCCAGTACTTC.

This sequence joins TRBV4-1 and TRBJ2-3; TRBD2 aligns across 12 bases. Germline V gene lookup returns CDR1 MGHRA and CDR2 YSYEKL. V lost 4 bases to trimming and J lost 0 bases; unmatched junction nucleotides: 17. The CDR3 covers 21 residues. The CDR3, as DNA: TGCGCCAGCAGCCCAGGACCCTTTAGACTAGCGGGAGCCCCTAGCACAGATACGCAGTATTTT. It encodes CASSPGPFRLAGAPSTDTQYF.

The chain is built from TRBV6-5 and TRBJ2-6; the match to TRBD1 covers 7 bases. The CDR3 length is 15 residues. CDR1 is MNHEY and CDR2 is SVGAGI in the germline V gene. V gave up 5 bases and J gave up 2 bases; unmatched junction bases: 3. This CDR3 is CASSTTGPGANVLTF. CDR3 bases: TGTGCCAGCAGTACGACAGGGCCTGGGGCCAACGTCCTGACTTTC.

This chain connects TRBV18 to TRBJ2-5, with 13 bases matching TRBD2. This CDR3 region has 15 residues. Germline values: CDR1 KGHSH, CDR2 LQKENI. The trim removed 3 bases at V and 2 bases at J, leaving 0 bases unmatched. CDR3 region: CASSPGLAGQETQYF. CDR3 nucleotides: TGTGCCAGCTCACCGGGACTAGCGGGACAAGAGACCCAGTACTTC.

Regarding this clone: This sample also contains other DNA sequences that code for the same CDR3. The gene calls are TRBV7-8 and TRBJ2-3; no firm D call. V gave up 5 bases and J gave up 2 bases, with 5 bases separating them. Germline V CDR1 and CDR2: SGHVS, FQNEAQ. The CDR3 sequence is 12 residues long. The CDR3 loop is CASSPSTDTQYF. The CDR3 coding sequence is TGTGCCAGCAGCCCCTCCACAGATACGCAGTATTTT.

Concerning this clone itself: A read error may account for a junction end that differs from germline. The chain is built from TRBV12-3 or TRBV12-4 and TRBJ1-2, with D possibly matching TRBD1 (6 bases). This CDR3 comprises 13 residues. The DNA of the CDR3 is TGTGCCAACAGTTTTCAGGGGAGAAGTGGCTACACCTTC. It codes for CANSFQGRSGYTF.

The CDR3 nucleotides read TGTGCCTGGAGCGTTCCGAAGAGCGGGTACACAGATACGCAGTATTTT. Translating gives CAWSVPKSGYTDTQYF. The rearrangement uses TRBV30 and TRBJ2-3, with D perhaps matching TRBD2 (6 bases). The CDR3 runs to 16 residues. In germline, CDR1 is GTSNPN, CDR2 SVGIG (reference sequence). Trimming stripped 3 bases from V and 2 bases from J, with 18 bases between.